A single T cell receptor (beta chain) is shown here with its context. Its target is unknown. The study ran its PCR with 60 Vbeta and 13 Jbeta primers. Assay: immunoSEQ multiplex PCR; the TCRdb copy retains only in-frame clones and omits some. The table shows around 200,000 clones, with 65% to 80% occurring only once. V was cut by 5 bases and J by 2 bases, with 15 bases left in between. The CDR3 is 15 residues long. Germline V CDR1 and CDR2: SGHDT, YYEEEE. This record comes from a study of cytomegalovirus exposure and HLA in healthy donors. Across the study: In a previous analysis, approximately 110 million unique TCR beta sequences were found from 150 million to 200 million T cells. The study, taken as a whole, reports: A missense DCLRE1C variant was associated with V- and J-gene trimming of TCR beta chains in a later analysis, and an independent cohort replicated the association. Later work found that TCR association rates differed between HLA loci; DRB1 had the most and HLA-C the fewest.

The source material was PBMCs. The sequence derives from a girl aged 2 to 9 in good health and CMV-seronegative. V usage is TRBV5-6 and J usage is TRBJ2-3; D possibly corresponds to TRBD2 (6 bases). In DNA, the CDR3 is TGTGCCAGCAGACTGAGGGGACTTAACACAGATACGCAGTATTTT. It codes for CASRLRGLNTDTQYF.